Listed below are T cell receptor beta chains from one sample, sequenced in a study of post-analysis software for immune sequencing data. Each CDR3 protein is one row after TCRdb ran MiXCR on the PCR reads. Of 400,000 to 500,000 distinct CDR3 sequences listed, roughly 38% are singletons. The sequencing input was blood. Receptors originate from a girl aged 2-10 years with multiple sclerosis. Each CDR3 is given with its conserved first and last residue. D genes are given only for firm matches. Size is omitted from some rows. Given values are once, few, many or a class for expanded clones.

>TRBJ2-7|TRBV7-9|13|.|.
CARLPRWSYGQYF
TGTGCCAGGCTGCCTAGATGGTCCTACGGGCAGTACTTC
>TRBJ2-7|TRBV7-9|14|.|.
CASSAARSSYEQYF
TGTGCCAGCAGCGCAGCCAGGAGCTCCTACGAGCAGTACTTC
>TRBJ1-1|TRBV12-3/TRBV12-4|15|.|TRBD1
CASSPRTGSNTEAFF
TGTGCCAGCAGTCCGCGGACAGGGTCAAACACTGAAGCTTTCTTT
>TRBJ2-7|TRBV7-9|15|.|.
CANSAGDVSSYEQYF
TGTGCCAACAGCGCAGGGGACGTGAGCTCCTACGAGCAGTACTTC
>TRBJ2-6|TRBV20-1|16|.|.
CSAPKVGAPGANVLTF
TGTAGTGCTCCAAAAGTGGGCGCCCCTGGGGCCAACGTCCTGACTTTC
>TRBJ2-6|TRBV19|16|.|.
CASSIDGGSGANVLTF
TGTGCCAGTAGTATAGATGGAGGGTCTGGGGCCAACGTCCTGACTTTC
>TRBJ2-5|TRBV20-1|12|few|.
CSARDPVETQYF
TGCAGTGCTAGAGATCCTGTAGAGACCCAGTACTTC
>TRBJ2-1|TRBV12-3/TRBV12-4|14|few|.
CASSDQSSYNEQFF
TGTGCCAGCAGCGATCAGAGCTCCTACAATGAGCAGTTCTTC
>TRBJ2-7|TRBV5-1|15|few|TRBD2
CASSLGPSGTYEQYF
TGCGCCAGCAGCTTGGGTCCTAGCGGAACCTACGAGCAGTACTTC
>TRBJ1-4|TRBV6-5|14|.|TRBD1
CAGSSTGPPEKLFF
TGTGCCGGCAGCTCGACAGGGCCCCCTGAAAAACTGTTTTTT